The sequence of this TCR beta chain was determined in a study of cytomegalovirus exposure and HLA in healthy donors. Concerning this clone: Its antigen is unidentified.

General study results and limits: Later analysis demonstrated an association between a missense DCLRE1C variant and TCR beta V- and J-gene trimming. According to a later analysis, donors in an Asian-associated ancestry cluster reportedly had fewer N-insertions than the roughly 670-donor mean.

Participants comprised healthy donors of bone marrow. PCR primers comprised 60 Vbeta and 13 Jbeta primers. The assay was immunoSEQ multiplex PCR, and TCRdb's table has in-frame clones only and misses some. The sample includes approximately 160,000 clones, approximately 73% of them seen just once. Germline V lookup: CDR1 WSHSY, CDR2 SAAADI. After removal of 5 bases from V and 2 bases from J, the junction contained 6 bases not matched to a gene. There are 16 residues in the CDR3. Specimen: PBMCs. The chain is built from TRBV10-2 and TRBJ2-5, with 12 bases identical to TRBD2. The TCR comes from a man in his forties or fifties in good health and CMV-seronegative. The CDR3 DNA reads as TGCGCCAGCAGTTTGACTAGCGGGGGTATTCAAGAGACCCAGTACTTC. It encodes CASSLTSGGIQETQYF.